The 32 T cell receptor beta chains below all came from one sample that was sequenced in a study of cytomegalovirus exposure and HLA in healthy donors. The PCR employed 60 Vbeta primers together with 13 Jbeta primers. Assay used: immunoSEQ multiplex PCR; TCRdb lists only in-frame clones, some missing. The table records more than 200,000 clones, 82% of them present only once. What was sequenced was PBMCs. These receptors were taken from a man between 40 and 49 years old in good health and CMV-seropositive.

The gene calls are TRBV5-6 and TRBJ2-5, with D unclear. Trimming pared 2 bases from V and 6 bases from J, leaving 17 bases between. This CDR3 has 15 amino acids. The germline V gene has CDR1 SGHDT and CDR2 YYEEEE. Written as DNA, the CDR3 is TGTGCCAGCAGCTTTTGGGCTTTTATCAGCCAGACCCAGTACTTC. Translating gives CASSFWAFISQTQYF.

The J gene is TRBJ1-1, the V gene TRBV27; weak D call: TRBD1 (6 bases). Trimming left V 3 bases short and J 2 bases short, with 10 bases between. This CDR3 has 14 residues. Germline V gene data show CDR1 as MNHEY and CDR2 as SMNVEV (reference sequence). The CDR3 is CASSFLGANTEAFF. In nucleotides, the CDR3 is TGTGCCAGCAGTTTTCTGGGGGCCAACACTGAAGCTTTCTTT.

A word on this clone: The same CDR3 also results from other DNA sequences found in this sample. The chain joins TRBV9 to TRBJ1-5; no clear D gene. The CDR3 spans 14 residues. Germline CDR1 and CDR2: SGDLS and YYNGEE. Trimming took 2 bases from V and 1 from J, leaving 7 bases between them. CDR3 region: CASSVGESNQPQHF. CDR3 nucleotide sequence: TGTGCCAGCAGCGTGGGAGAAAGCAATCAGCCCCAGCATTTT.

DNA for the CDR3: TGCGCCAGCAGCACCGGACAGGGGAATGCTGAAGCTTTCTTT. Translated: CASSTGQGNAEAFF. V gene TRBV5-1 combines with J gene TRBJ1-1; 9 bases map to TRBD1. In germline, CDR1 is SGHRS, CDR2 YFSETQ. The junction had 7 bases not matched to a gene; V was cut back by 4 bases and J by 6 bases. The length of the CDR3 is 14 residues.

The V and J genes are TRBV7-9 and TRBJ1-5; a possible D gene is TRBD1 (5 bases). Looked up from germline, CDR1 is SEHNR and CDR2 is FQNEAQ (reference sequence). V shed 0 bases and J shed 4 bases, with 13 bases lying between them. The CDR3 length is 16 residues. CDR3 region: CASSLAGGRGNQPQHF. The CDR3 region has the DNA TGTGCCAGCAGCTTAGCGGGCGGGAGGGGAAATCAGCCCCAGCATTTT.

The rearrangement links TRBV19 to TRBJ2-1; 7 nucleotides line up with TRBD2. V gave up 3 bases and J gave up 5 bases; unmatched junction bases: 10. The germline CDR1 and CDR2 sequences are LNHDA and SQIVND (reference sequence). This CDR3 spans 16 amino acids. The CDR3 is CASSIDFGLVNNEQFF. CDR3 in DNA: TGTGCCAGTAGTATCGACTTTGGACTAGTCAACAATGAGCAGTTCTTC.

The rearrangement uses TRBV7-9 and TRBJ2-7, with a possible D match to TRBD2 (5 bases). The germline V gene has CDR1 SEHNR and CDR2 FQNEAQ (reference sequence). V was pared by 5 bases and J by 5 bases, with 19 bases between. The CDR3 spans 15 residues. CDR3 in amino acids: CASSLTADPEDEQYV. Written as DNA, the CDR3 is TGTGCCAGCAGCCTAACCGCGGACCCGGAGGACGAGCAGTACGTC.

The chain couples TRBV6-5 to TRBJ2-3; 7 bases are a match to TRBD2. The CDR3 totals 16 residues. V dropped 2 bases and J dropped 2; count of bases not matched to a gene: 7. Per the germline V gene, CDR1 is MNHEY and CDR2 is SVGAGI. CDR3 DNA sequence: TGTGCCAGCAGTTACCGTGGAGCGGGGAACACAGATACGCAGTATTTT. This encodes CASSYRGAGNTDTQYF.

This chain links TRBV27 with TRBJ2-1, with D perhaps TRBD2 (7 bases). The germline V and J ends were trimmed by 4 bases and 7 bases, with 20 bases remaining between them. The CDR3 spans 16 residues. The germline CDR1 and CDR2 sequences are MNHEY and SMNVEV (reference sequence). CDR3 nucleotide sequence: TGTGCCAGCAGTTCATTATTCGCGGGGGCTTCTAATGAGCAGTTCTTC. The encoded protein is CASSSLFAGASNEQFF.

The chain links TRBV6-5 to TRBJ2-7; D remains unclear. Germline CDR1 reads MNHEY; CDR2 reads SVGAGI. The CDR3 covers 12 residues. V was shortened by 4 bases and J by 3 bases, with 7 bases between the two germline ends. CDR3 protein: CASSSILYEQYF. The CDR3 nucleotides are TGTGCCAGCAGTTCTATACTCTACGAGCAGTACTTC.

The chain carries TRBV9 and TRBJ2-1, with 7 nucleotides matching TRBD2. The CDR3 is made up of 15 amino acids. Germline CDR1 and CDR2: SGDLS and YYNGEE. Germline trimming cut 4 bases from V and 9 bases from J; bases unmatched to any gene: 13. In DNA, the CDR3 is TGTGCCAGCAGCTATCACGGACTAGACAGCGGTGAGCAGTTCTTC. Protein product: CASSYHGLDSGEQFF.

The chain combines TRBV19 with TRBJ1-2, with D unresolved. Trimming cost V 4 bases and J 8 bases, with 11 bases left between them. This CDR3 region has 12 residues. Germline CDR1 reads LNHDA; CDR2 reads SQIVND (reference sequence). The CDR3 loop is CASSTGEAGYTF. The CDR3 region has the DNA TGTGCCAGTAGTACTGGAGAGGCGGGCTACACCTTC.

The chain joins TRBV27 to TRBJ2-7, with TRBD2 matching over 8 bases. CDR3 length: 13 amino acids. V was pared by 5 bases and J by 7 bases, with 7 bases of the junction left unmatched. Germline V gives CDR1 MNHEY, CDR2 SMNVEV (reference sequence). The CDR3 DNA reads TGTGCCAGCAGTCCCTCGGGAGGGGGAGAGCAGTACGTC. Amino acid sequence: CASSPSGGGEQYV.

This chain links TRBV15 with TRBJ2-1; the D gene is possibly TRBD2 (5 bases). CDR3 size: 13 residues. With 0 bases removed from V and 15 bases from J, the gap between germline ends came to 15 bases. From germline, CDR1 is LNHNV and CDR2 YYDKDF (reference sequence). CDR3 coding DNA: TGTGCCACCAGCAGAGATCGAGGGTCCACCCCGTTCTTC. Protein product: CATSRDRGSTPFF.

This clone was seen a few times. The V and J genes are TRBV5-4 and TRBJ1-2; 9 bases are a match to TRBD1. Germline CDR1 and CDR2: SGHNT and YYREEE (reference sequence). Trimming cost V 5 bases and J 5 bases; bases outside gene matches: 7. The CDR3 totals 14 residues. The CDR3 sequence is CASRLQGAGYGYTF. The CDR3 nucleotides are TGTGCCAGCAGATTACAGGGGGCGGGATATGGCTACACCTTC.

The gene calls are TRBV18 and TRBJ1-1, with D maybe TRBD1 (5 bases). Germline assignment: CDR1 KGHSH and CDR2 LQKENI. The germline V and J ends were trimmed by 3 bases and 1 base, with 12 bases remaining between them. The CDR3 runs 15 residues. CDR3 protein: CASSPPTGSNTEAFF. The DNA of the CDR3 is TGTGCCAGCTCACCCCCAACAGGTTCGAACACTGAAGCTTTCTTT.

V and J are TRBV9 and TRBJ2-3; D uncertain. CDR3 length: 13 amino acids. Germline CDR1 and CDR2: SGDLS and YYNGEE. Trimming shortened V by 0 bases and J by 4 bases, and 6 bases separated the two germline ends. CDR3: CASSVGVADTQYF. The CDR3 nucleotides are TGTGCCAGCAGCGTAGGAGTAGCAGATACGCAGTATTTT.

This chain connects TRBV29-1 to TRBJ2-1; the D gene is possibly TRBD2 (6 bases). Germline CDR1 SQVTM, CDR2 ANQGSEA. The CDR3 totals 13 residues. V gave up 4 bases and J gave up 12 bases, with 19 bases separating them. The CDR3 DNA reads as TGCAGCGTTGGGGAGGCCCCCCTTCGTGGGCAGTTCTTC. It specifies CSVGEAPLRGQFF.

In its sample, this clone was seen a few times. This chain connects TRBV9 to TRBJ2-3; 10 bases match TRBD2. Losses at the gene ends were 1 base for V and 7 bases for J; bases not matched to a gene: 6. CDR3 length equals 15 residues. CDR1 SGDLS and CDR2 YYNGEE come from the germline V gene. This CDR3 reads CASSVTLAGTNTQYF. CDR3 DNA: TGTGCCAGCAGCGTAACACTAGCGGGAACGAATACGCAGTATTTT. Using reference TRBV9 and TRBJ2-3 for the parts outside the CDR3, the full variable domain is DSGVTQTPKHLITATGQRVTLRCSPRSGDLSVYWYQQSLDQGLQFLIQYYNGEERAKGNILERFSAQQFPDLHSELNLSSLELGDSALYFCASSVTLAGTNTQYFGPGTRLTVL.

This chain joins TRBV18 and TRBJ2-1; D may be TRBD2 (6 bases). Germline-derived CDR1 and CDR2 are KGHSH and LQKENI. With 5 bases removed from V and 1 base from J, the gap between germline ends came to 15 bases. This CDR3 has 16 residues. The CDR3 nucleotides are TGTGCCAGCTCATCCGGGACGGGGGAGTCCTACAATGAGCAGTTCTTC. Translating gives CASSSGTGESYNEQFF.

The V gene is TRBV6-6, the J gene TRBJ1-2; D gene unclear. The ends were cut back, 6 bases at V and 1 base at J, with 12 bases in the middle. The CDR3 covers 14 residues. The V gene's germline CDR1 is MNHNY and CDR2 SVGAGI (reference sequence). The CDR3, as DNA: TGTGCCAGCAGGCAGCCGGGGAATAACTATGGCTACACCTTC. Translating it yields CASRQPGNNYGYTF.

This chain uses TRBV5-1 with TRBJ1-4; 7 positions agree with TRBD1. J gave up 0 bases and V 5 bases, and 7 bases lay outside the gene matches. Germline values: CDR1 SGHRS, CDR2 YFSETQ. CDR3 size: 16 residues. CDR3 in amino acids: CASRGTGEATNEKLFF. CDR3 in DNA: TGCGCCAGCAGGGGTACAGGGGAAGCAACTAATGAAAAACTGTTTTTT.

The chain's CDR3 is CASSSVQGLGEKLFF. Here the CDR3 DNA reads TGTGCCAGCAGCTCGGTACAGGGGCTTGGGGAAAAACTGTTTTTT. The V call is TRBV5-4, the J call TRBJ1-4, with 7 nucleotides matching TRBD1. The germline V gene encodes CDR1 SGHNT and CDR2 YYREEE (reference sequence). This CDR3 has 15 residues. V was clipped by 3 bases and J by 8 bases; unmatched bases: 10.

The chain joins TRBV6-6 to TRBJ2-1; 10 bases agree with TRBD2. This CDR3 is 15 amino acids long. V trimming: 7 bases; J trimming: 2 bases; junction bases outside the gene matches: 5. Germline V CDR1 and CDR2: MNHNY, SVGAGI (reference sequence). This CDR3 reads CASTLAGGPYNEQFF. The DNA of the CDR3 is TGTGCCAGCACGTTAGCGGGAGGCCCCTACAATGAGCAGTTCTTC.

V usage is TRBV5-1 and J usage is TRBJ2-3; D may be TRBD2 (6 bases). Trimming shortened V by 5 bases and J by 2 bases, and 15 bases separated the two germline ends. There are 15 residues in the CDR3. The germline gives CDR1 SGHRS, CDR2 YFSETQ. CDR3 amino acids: CASSSLRDFTDTQYF. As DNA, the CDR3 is TGCGCCAGCAGTTCTTTGCGGGACTTCACAGATACGCAGTATTTT.

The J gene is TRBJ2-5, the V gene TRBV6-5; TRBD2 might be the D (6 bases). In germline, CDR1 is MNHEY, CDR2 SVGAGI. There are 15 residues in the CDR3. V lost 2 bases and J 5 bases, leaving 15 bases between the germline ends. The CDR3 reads CASSYGTSSGETQYF. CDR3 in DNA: TGTGCCAGCAGTTACGGGACTTCTTCGGGGGAGACCCAGTACTTC.

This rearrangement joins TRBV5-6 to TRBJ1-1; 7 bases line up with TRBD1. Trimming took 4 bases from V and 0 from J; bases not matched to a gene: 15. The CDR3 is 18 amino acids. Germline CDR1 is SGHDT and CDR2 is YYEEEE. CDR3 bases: TGTGCCAGCAGCCGCTGGGGACAGTTCCCTCCGATGAACACTGAAGCTTTCTTT. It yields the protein CASSRWGQFPPMNTEAFF.

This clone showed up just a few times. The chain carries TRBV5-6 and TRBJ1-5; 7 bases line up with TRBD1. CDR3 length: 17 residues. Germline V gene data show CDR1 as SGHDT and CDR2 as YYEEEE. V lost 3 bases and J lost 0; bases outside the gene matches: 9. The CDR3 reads CASSSRDRDYSNQPQHF. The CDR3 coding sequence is TGTGCCAGCAGCTCGAGAGACAGGGATTATAGCAATCAGCCCCAGCATTTT. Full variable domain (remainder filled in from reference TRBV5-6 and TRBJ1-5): DAGVTQSPTHLIKTRGQQVTLRCSPKSGHDTVSWYQQALGQGPQFIFQYYEEEERQRGNFPDRFSGHQFPNYSSELNVNALLLGDSALYLCASSSRDRDYSNQPQHFGDGTRLSIL.

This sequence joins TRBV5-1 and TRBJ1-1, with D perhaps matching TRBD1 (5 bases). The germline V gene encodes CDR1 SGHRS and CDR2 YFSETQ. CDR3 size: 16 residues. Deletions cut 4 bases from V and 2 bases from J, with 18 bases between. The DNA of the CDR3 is TGCGCCAGCAGCACCGGGCCCGAAGGACAAAACACTGAAGCTTTCTTT. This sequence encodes CASSTGPEGQNTEAFF.

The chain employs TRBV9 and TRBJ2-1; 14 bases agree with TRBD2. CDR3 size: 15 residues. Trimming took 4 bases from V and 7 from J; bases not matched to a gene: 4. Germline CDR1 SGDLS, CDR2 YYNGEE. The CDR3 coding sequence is TGTGCCAGCAGCCTTGGGACTAGCGGGAGTAATGAGCAGTTCTTC. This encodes CASSLGTSGSNEQFF.

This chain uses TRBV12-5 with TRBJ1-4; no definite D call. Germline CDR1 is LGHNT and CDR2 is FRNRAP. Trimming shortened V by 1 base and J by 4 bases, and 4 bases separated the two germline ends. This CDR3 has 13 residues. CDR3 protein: CASGLAVNEKLFF. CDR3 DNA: TGTGCTAGTGGTTTGGCAGTTAATGAAAAACTGTTTTTT.

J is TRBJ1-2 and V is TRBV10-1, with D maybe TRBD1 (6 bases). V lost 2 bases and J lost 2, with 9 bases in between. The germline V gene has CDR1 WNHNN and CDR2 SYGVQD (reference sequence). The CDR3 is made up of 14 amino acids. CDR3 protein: CASSEGTPNYGYTF. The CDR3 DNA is TGCGCCAGCAGTGAGGGGACACCGAACTATGGCTACACCTTC.